This entry is about one T cell receptor beta chain. Its target is not known. The entry originates in a study of vaccination effects on CD4 cells after COVID-19. Study-wide context: Everyone in the study got two shots of either the BNT162b2 or mRNA-1273 vaccine. Findings and caveats of the study: Both infection-induced and vaccine-induced clones contracted markedly at late post-vaccination timepoints.

Prior to sequencing, the ViraFEST assay stimulated PBMC with viral peptide pools, which expanded the antigen-specific CD4+ T cells. Following culture for 9 to 11 days, CD4+ T cells were isolated. This individual contracted SARS-CoV-2 between March and December 2020, as verified by PCR. Each well held 1.5 million to 2 million PBMC cultured with around 9.4 ug/ml peptides and around 11 IU/ml IL-2. Days 3 and 7 were when half the medium was replaced with IL-2 medium. Produced via immunoSEQ multiplex PCR; TCRdb's table is partial and in-frame only. Of about 37,000 clones listed, over 60% were seen once; the top ten hold about 33%. In germline, CDR1 is LNHDA, CDR2 SQIVND (reference sequence). Trimming removed 3 bases from V and 1 base from J; junction bases left unmatched: 3. The CDR3 loop spans 15 amino acids.

The sample here was CD4+ T cells from PBMCs cultured with a peptide pool, taken before COVID-19 vaccination. V usage is TRBV19 and J usage is TRBJ2-7, with 10 positions matching TRBD2. The receptor comes from a human donor who had a prior SARS-CoV-2 infection. CDR3 DNA sequence: TGTGCCAGTAGTATCGCGGGACTAGCGTCCTACGAGCAGTACTTC. It codes for CASSIAGLASYEQYF.